These T cell receptor beta chains were read from a single sample in a study of T-cell reconstitution after alpha-beta-depleted transplantation in children. TCRdb redid the calling of the PCR reads with MiXCR, one entry per CDR3 protein. The sample holds hundreds of thousands of distinct CDR3 sequences, 30% to 35% seen once. Sequencing was performed on PBMCs from the stem cell graft donor, taken from the stem cell graft. The source is a human donor who donated a stem cell graft to a child with aplastic anemia. CDR3s include the opening cysteine and the closing phenylalanine or tryptophan. The D gene is left open where the match is weak. Not all rows give a size; the values are once, few, many and, for expanded clones, a class.

TRBD2	TRBV12-3/TRBV12-4	TRBJ2-1	few	CASSLTTSGRGLNEQFF	TGTGCCAGCAGCTTGACGACTAGCGGGAGGGGGCTAAATGAGCAGTTCTTC
TRBD2	TRBV14	TRBJ2-3	few	CASSQAGLAGPSDTQYF	TGTGCCAGCAGCCAGGCGGGACTAGCGGGTCCGTCAGATACGCAGTATTTT
NA	TRBV7-2	TRBJ2-3	once	CASSLGGVRGTDTQYF	TGTGCCAGCAGCTTAGGGGGGGTCCGGGGCACAGATACGCAGTATTTT
TRBD2	TRBV20-1	TRBJ2-1	NA	CSARLPSGRIVYNEQFF	TGCAGTGCTAGACTTCCTAGCGGGAGAATCGTCTACAATGAGCAGTTCTTC
TRBD1	TRBV28	TRBJ2-7	NA	CASSSSGTGIREQYF	TGTGCCAGCAGTTCCTCCGGGACAGGGATTCGGGAGCAGTACTTC
NA	TRBV29-1	TRBJ2-7	NA	CSVVGRWGSSYEQYF	TGCAGCGTTGTAGGCAGATGGGGAAGCTCCTACGAGCAGTACTTC
TRBD2	TRBV28	TRBJ2-1	NA	CASSFEHLGTRLAGEGEQFF	TGTGCCAGCAGTTTCGAACATTTAGGGACCCGACTAGCGGGAGAAGGGGAGCAGTTCTTC
TRBD1	TRBV10-3	TRBJ2-7	few	CAISQTGQRREQYF	TGTGCCATCAGTCAGACAGGGCAGCGGAGGGAGCAGTACTTC
TRBD2	TRBV29-1	TRBJ2-3	NA	CSVAGTSGRRGTDTQYF	TGCAGCGTCGCCGGGACTAGCGGGAGAAGGGGCACAGATACGCAGTATTTT
NA	TRBV28	TRBJ2-7	few	CASSLRREVNEQYF	TGTGCCAGCAGTTTGCGCAGGGAGGTCAACGAGCAGTACTTC
NA	TRBV5-4	TRBJ1-2	NA	CASSTKTGKQGTYGYTF	TGTGCCAGCAGCACTAAAACGGGGAAACAAGGGACCTATGGCTACACCTTC
NA	TRBV6-2/TRBV6-3	TRBJ2-2	once	CASSYEAESTGELFF	TGTGCCAGCAGTTACGAAGCGGAGAGTACCGGGGAGCTGTTTTTT
NA	TRBV12-3/TRBV12-4	TRBJ1-1	NA	CASTMGTEAFF	TGTGCCAGCACCATGGGCACTGAAGCTTTCTTT
TRBD2	TRBV5-1	TRBJ2-1	NA	CASSQAGTSGMNEQFF	TGCGCCAGCAGCCAGGCCGGGACTAGCGGGATGAATGAGCAGTTCTTC
NA	TRBV20-1	TRBJ2-1	NA	CSAADGTPRGYNEQFF	TGCAGTGCCGCCGACGGGACACCCCGTGGGTACAATGAGCAGTTCTTC
NA	TRBV29-1	TRBJ1-4	many	CSVTTLGSTNEKLFF	TGCAGCGTAACGACGTTGGGTTCAACTAATGAAAAACTGTTTTTT
TRBD2	TRBV5-6	TRBJ2-5	few	CASSLVGGRVQETQYF	TGTGCCAGCAGCTTGGTTGGCGGGAGGGTACAAGAGACCCAGTACTTC
NA	TRBV12-3/TRBV12-4	TRBJ2-7	NA	CASSFGAETYEQYF	TGTGCCAGCAGTTTCGGCGCAGAAACCTACGAGCAGTACTTC
NA	TRBV5-1	TRBJ2-2	NA	CASSFSTGTLGTGELFF	TGCGCCAGCAGCTTCTCAACCGGGACACTCGGAACCGGGGAGCTGTTTTTT
TRBD2	TRBV2	TRBJ2-1	NA	CASREGVGLATNEQFF	TGTGCCAGCAGGGAGGGGGTGGGACTAGCGACTAATGAGCAGTTCTTC
NA	TRBV5-1	TRBJ2-3	once	CASSFRDGTNTQYF	TGCGCCAGCAGCTTCCGGGACGGCACAAATACGCAGTATTTT
TRBD2	TRBV24-1	TRBJ2-1	NA	CATSDLGTSAYDYNEQFF	TGTGCCACCAGTGATTTGGGGACTAGCGCGTACGACTACAATGAGCAGTTCTTC
TRBD1	TRBV5-1	TRBJ2-1	NA	CASSTGQGKAEQFF	TGCGCCAGCAGCACTGGACAGGGCAAAGCTGAGCAGTTCTTC
NA	TRBV7-2	TRBJ2-5	few	CASSPYGAGETQYF	TGTGCCAGCAGCCCGTACGGTGCGGGGGAGACCCAGTACTTC
NA	TRBV7-2	TRBJ1-1	NA	CASSRRLGVNTEAFF	TGTGCCAGCAGCCGACGGCTGGGGGTGAACACTGAAGCTTTCTTT
TRBD1	TRBV6-5	TRBJ2-2	many	CASRTGDTGELFF	TGTGCCAGCAGGACAGGGGACACCGGGGAGCTGTTTTTT
NA	TRBV5-1	TRBJ2-5	NA	CASSVTLGWETQYF	TGCGCCAGCAGCGTAACGCTGGGGTGGGAGACCCAGTACTTC
TRBD2	TRBV6-6	TRBJ2-1	few	CASSYSLRLAGNNEQFF	TGTGCCAGCAGTTACTCGTTACGACTAGCGGGAAACAATGAGCAGTTCTTC
NA	TRBV12-3/TRBV12-4	TRBJ1-1	NA	CASRPAAGNTEAFF	TGTGCCAGCAGACCCGCAGCTGGCAACACTGAAGCTTTCTTT
TRBD1	TRBV12-3/TRBV12-4	TRBJ2-4	NA	CASSLSQTGKYF	TGTGCCAGCAGTCTATCCCAGACAGGGAAGTACTTC
NA	TRBV27	TRBJ2-3	NA	CASSFDRTITDTQYF	TGTGCCAGCAGTTTTGACCGGACGATCACAGATACGCAGTATTTT
TRBD2	TRBV20-1	TRBJ2-7	once	CSAKKLTSGSLEQYF	TGCAGTGCAAAAAAGTTGACTAGCGGGAGTTTGGAGCAGTACTTC
NA	TRBV10-3	TRBJ1-5	few	CATEPGQTTSRQPQHF	TGTGCCACCGAGCCAGGACAGACCACTTCCCGTCAGCCCCAGCATTTT
NA	TRBV7-2	TRBJ1-6	few	CASSLVYGSPLHF	TGTGCCAGCAGCTTAGTTTACGGTTCACCCCTCCACTTT
NA	TRBV7-2	TRBJ2-1	NA	CASQGGSSYNEQFF	TGTGCCAGCCAGGGAGGCAGCTCCTACAATGAGCAGTTCTTC
TRBD2	TRBV20-1	TRBJ2-1	once	CCARVGGRVSNEQFF	TGCTGTGCTAGAGTTGGTGGGAGGGTCTCCAATGAGCAGTTCTTC
NA	TRBV20-1	TRBJ2-1	few	CSASISGRSNEQFF	TGCAGTGCTAGTATTAGCGGCCGCTCCAATGAGCAGTTCTTC
TRBD1	TRBV29-1	TRBJ2-5	NA	CSYSNRGPETQYF	TGCAGCTATTCAAACAGGGGGCCAGAGACCCAGTACTTC
NA	TRBV4-3	TRBJ2-7	NA	CASSQDSALHEQYF	TGCGCCAGCAGCCAAGACAGTGCTCTACACGAGCAGTACTTC
TRBD1	TRBV15	TRBJ2-1	few	CATSRVRETGDNEQFF	TGTGCCACCAGCAGAGTTCGGGAAACAGGGGACAATGAGCAGTTCTTC
NA	TRBV6-2/TRBV6-3	TRBJ2-1	NA	CASSYGLPDNEQFF	TGTGCCAGCAGTTACGGCCTGCCAGACAATGAGCAGTTCTTC
TRBD2	TRBV27	TRBJ2-1	few	CASDVSGGSYNEQFF	TGTGCCAGCGACGTTAGCGGGGGTTCCTACAATGAGCAGTTCTTC
NA	TRBV7-2	TRBJ2-1	NA	CASSFEPFF	TGTGCCAGCAGCTTTGAACCGTTCTTC
NA	TRBV24-1	TRBJ2-2	few	CATISRTGELFF	TGTGCCACCATATCGCGCACCGGGGAGCTGTTTTTT
NA	TRBV5-6	TRBJ2-1	few	CASSSIDSDPYYNEQFF	TGTGCCAGCAGCTCCATCGACAGTGACCCTTACTACAATGAGCAGTTCTTC
NA	TRBV7-9	TRBJ2-3	once	CATLSGTRVQYF	TGTGCCACCCTGTCGGGCACTCGGGTGCAGTATTTT
NA	TRBV6-2/TRBV6-3	TRBJ1-1	NA	CASSSGGSEIDFF	TGTGCCAGCAGTTCGGGGGGCAGTGAAATTGATTTCTTT
TRBD2	TRBV6-1	TRBJ2-3	NA	CASSGEGIPLSTDTQYF	TGTGCCAGCAGTGGGGAGGGGATTCCCCTTAGCACAGATACGCAGTATTTT
NA	TRBV11-1	TRBJ1-2	NA	CASSLDWANRVVAMLSYTF	TGTGCCAGCAGCTTAGATTGGGCGAATCGGGTGGTCGCGATGCTTAGCTACACCTTC
NA	TRBV27	TRBJ2-3	NA	CASTSPGTDTQYF	TGTGCCAGCACTTCCCCAGGCACAGATACGCAGTATTTT
NA	TRBV12-3/TRBV12-4	TRBJ1-3	NA	CASIERGSGNTIYF	TGTGCCAGCATCGAACGTGGGTCCGGAAACACCATATATTTT
TRBD1	TRBV5-1	TRBJ2-2	few	CASSLGGGHTGELFF	TGCGCCAGCAGCTTGGGAGGGGGCCATACCGGGGAGCTGTTTTTT
TRBD1	TRBV5-5	TRBJ1-6	few	CASSLGTGGSSSPLHF	TGTGCCAGCAGCTTGGGGACAGGGGGCTCGAGTTCACCCCTCCACTTT
TRBD1	TRBV6-4	TRBJ2-3	few	CASSYGQGRTDTQYF	TGTGCCAGCAGTTACGGACAGGGCCGCACAGATACGCAGTATTTT
TRBD1	TRBV12-3/TRBV12-4	TRBJ1-5	few	CASSPPGQRNQPQHF	TGTGCCAGCAGTCCACCGGGACAGAGAAATCAGCCCCAGCATTTT
NA	TRBV19	TRBJ1-4	NA	CASSISVVGEKLFF	TGTGCCAGTAGTATTTCGGTTGTCGGGGAAAAACTGTTTTTT
TRBD1	TRBV5-1	TRBJ2-3	few	CASSGGRQGSDTQYF	TGCGCCAGCAGCGGCGGACGACAGGGCAGCGATACGCAGTATTTT
NA	TRBV7-9	TRBJ2-1	NA	CASSSIARDNYNEQFF	TGTGCCAGCAGCTCCATTGCGCGGGACAACTACAATGAGCAGTTCTTC
NA	TRBV9	TRBJ2-5	NA	CASSVVGGRGETQYF	TGTGCCAGCAGCGTCGTCGGGGGCCGCGGGGAGACCCAGTACTTC